These T cell receptor beta chains were read from a single sample in a study of PD-1 blockade in classical Hodgkin lymphoma. Sequencing was performed with immunoSEQ multiplex PCR; in TCRdb, only in-frame clones are kept and a portion is missing. The table records over 8,000 clones, 85% to 90% of them present only once. The source material was peripheral blood mononuclear cells (PBMCs), sampled before the fourth cycle of nivolumab. These receptors came from a human donor with classical Hodgkin lymphoma. The CDR3 runs from the conserved cysteine through the conserved F or W. The D gene is left open where the match is weak. Some rows have no size entry. The others give once, few or many, or a class for an expanded clone.

abundance | j_gene | d_gene | v_gene | CDR3nt | CDR3aa
NA | TRBJ2-1 | NA | TRBV9 | TGTGCCAGCAGCCCCACCCTCGTGGGGGACATTTACTACAATGAGCAGTTCTTC | CASSPTLVGDIYYNEQFF
NA | TRBJ1-5 | NA | TRBV6-9 | TGTGCCAGCTCACCCCACCACGGCAATCAGCCCCAGCATTTT | CASSPHHGNQPQHF
once | TRBJ1-3 | TRBD1 | TRBV25-1 | TGTGCCAGCGGATCTGGACAGGGCAAGTGGGGAAACACCATATATTTT | CASGSGQGKWGNTIYF
NA | TRBJ1-1 | NA | TRBV4-3 | TGCGCCAGCAGCCACGAATTCCAGAACACTGAAGCTTTCTTT | CASSHEFQNTEAFF
NA | TRBJ2-3 | TRBD2 | TRBV7-8 | TGTGCCAGCAGCCAGGGGCTGGGGCTTCGTCCTAGCGGGGGGGCGAGCACAGATACGCAGTATTTT | CASSQGLGLRPSGGASTDTQYF
NA | TRBJ2-1 | TRBD2 | TRBV19 | TGTGCCAGTAGACCTCCCGGGACTAGACTCTACAATGAGCAGTTCTTC | CASRPPGTRLYNEQFF
NA | TRBJ2-1 | NA | TRBV19 | TGTGCCAGTAGTATGGAGGGGTACAATGAGCAGTTCTTC | CASSMEGYNEQFF
NA | TRBJ1-1 | NA | TRBV5-1 | TGCGCCAGCCGACGGGCAGGGCTGTCGAACACTGAAGCTTTCTTT | CASRRAGLSNTEAFF
NA | TRBJ2-3 | NA | TRBV6-6 | TGTGCCAGCAGCCCCAAAAACACGGATACGCAGTATTTT | CASSPKNTDTQYF
NA | TRBJ2-5 | NA | TRBV20-1 | TGCAGTGCTCCCGAGAAGACCCAGTACTTC | CSAPEKTQYF
NA | TRBJ1-4 | TRBD1 | TRBV18 | TGTGCCAGCTCAAGGACAGGGGACGGTGAAAAACTGTTTTTT | CASSRTGDGEKLFF
NA | TRBJ1-4 | NA | TRBV9 | TGTGCCAGCAGCGCGATGACCGGGACACATAATGAAAAACTGTTTTTT | CASSAMTGTHNEKLFF
NA | TRBJ1-4 | NA | TRBV5-1 | TGCGCCAGCAGCTTGGCTCGGACGAGGGGCAATGAAAAACTGTTTTTT | CASSLARTRGNEKLFF
NA | TRBJ1-5 | NA | TRBV7-9 | TGTGCCAGCAGCTCGCATGGCAATCAGCCCCAGCATTTT | CASSSHGNQPQHF
NA | TRBJ1-1 | NA | TRBV12-5 | TGTGCTAGTGGTTTGGGGGGCGGCACTGAAGCTTTCTTT | CASGLGGGTEAFF
NA | TRBJ1-1 | NA | TRBV5-6 | TGTGCCAGCACTACGTGGGGATGGGGCACTGAAGCTTTCTTT | CASTTWGWGTEAFF
once | TRBJ1-2 | TRBD1 | TRBV2 | TGTGCCAGCAGTGAAGCCCGTCGACAGGGAAACTATGGCTACACCTTC | CASSEARRQGNYGYTF
NA | TRBJ2-3 | NA | TRBV25-1 | TGTGCCAGCGTCCGATCCCCCCAGGATACGCAGTATTTT | CASVRSPQDTQYF
NA | TRBJ1-2 | NA | TRBV7-2 | TGTGCCAGCAGCTTAGCGTTCCCCGATTATGGCTACACCTTC | CASSLAFPDYGYTF
NA | TRBJ2-6 | TRBD1 | TRBV19 | TGTGCCAGTAGTATCAGGACAGGGAACGTCCTGACTTTC | CASSIRTGNVLTF
few | TRBJ1-1 | TRBD1 | TRBV14 | TGTGCCAGCAGCCATGGACAGGGGATGGCCACTGAAGCTTTCTTT | CASSHGQGMATEAFF
NA | TRBJ1-2 | TRBD1 | TRBV27 | TGTGCCAGCAGTTTCGGGGACAGGGGCGGCTACACCTTC | CASSFGDRGGYTF
NA | TRBJ2-5 | TRBD1 | TRBV7-6 | TGTGCCAGCAGCTTACAGGGGGCGCAGCGGGAGACCCAGTACTTC | CASSLQGAQRETQYF
NA | TRBJ1-2 | NA | TRBV5-1 | TGCGCCAGCAGCTTGGGCGGGGACTATGGCTACACCTTC | CASSLGGDYGYTF
NA | TRBJ1-2 | NA | TRBV19 | TGTGCCAGTAGTATGGAACCGAGTAACTATGGCTACACCTTC | CASSMEPSNYGYTF
NA | TRBJ1-5 | NA | TRBV27 | TGTGCCAGCAGTTTATCGAGACGTAATCAGCCCCAGCATTTT | CASSLSRRNQPQHF
NA | TRBJ1-4 | NA | TRBV7-2 | TGTGCCAGCAGCTTAGCACTTAGTGAAAAACTGTTTTTT | CASSLALSEKLFF
NA | TRBJ2-2 | TRBD1 | TRBV7-6 | TGTGCCAGCAGCTTAGGACAGGGGGGGTCCGGGGAGCTGTTTTTT | CASSLGQGGSGELFF
NA | TRBJ2-1 | NA | TRBV2 | TGTGCCAGCAGTGAATTCGGACCGGAGAATGAGCAGTTCTTC | CASSEFGPENEQFF
few | TRBJ1-3 | NA | TRBV4-1 | TGCGCCAGCAGCCAACAACAGGGAGCTGGAAACACCATATATTTT | CASSQQQGAGNTIYF
NA | TRBJ2-7 | NA | TRBV7-2 | TGTGCCAGCAGCTTAACGCGAGGGAACTACGAGCAGTACTTC | CASSLTRGNYEQYF
NA | TRBJ1-1 | NA | TRBV28 | TGTGCCAGCAGTTTATGGGCGGGAAACACTGAAGCTTTCTTT | CASSLWAGNTEAFF
NA | TRBJ2-2 | TRBD2 | TRBV5-1 | TGCGCCAGCAGCGCCGGGACTAGCGCCAACGGGGAGCTGTTTTTT | CASSAGTSANGELFF
once | TRBJ1-4 | NA | TRBV6-5 | TGTGCCAGCAGAGGCACAGGTTCAACTAATGAAAAACTGTTTTTT | CASRGTGSTNEKLFF
NA | TRBJ2-7 | TRBD1 | TRBV27 | TGTGCCAGCAGTTTAGGCCGGGACAGGGGGCACGAGCAGTACTTC | CASSLGRDRGHEQYF
NA | TRBJ2-3 | NA | TRBV6-4 | TGTGCCAGCAGTGACTCCGCGGGGTCCACAGATACGCAGTATTTT | CASSDSAGSTDTQYF
NA | TRBJ1-1 | NA | TRBV10-3 | TGTGCCATCAGTGCGCATCAGGAGTCTGAAGCTTTCTTT | CAISAHQESEAFF
few | TRBJ1-5 | NA | TRBV19 | TGTGCCAGTAGTACAAAGGGAAGCAATCAGCCCCAGCATTTT | CASSTKGSNQPQHF
NA | TRBJ1-4 | NA | TRBV18 | TGTGCCAGCTCACCGGCCGGCCCTGAAAAACTGTTTTTT | CASSPAGPEKLFF
NA | TRBJ1-6 | NA | TRBV4-3 | TGCGCCAGCAGCCAAGCGGAAGAAGGGGGGAGACCCCTCCACTTT | CASSQAEEGGRPLHF
NA | TRBJ1-6 | NA | TRBV28 | TGTGCCAGCAGGACACAAGGAGGGCATTATTCACCCCTCCACTTT | CASRTQGGHYSPLHF